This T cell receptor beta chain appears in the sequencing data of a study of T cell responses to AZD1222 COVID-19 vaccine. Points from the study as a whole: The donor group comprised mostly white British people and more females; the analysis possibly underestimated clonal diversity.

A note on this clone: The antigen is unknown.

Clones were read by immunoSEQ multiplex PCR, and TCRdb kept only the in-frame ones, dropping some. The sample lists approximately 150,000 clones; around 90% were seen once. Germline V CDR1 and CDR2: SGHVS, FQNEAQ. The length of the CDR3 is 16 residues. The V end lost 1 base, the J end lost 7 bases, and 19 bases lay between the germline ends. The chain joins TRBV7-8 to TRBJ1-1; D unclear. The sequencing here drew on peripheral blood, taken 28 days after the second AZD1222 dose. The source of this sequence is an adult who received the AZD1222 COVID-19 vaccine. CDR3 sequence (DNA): TGTGCCAGCAGCTTAGTAGCGGCAGCCAGGTATTATGAAGCTTTCTTT. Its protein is CASSLVAAARYYEAFF.